Included here is one TCR beta chain sequence, with context. The antigen remains unidentified. This specimen comes from a study of beta chain features in type 1 diabetes. Expressed TCRB transcripts were sequenced, since all the RNA that had been isolated was reverse transcribed. Data came from immunoSEQ multiplex PCR; TCRdb stores just in-frame clones and leaves some out. The sample records about 47,000 clones, around 40% being singletons. Study results and caveats: With patients and controls alike, PCR might favor shorter templates to an equal degree. For Type 1 diabetes patients, all four CD4+ subsets carried TCRB CDR3s that were moderately but significantly shorter.

The trim removed 3 bases at V and 7 bases at J, leaving 5 bases unmatched. Germline V gene data show CDR1 as MNHEY and CDR2 as SMNVEV (reference sequence). The CDR3 totals 13 residues. Sequencing input: stem cell memory CD4+ T cells from blood. This receptor was obtained from a man aged 25 to 40 with type 1 diabetes. The rearrangement links TRBV27 to TRBJ2-7; 8 nucleotides match TRBD2. The CDR3 sequence is CASSFRLAGEQYF. CDR3 DNA: TGTGCCAGCAGTTTCCGGCTAGCGGGTGAGCAGTACTTC.